The 4 T cell receptor beta chains reported below all come from one sample, sequenced in a study of blood T cells in healthy people across ages. For the second PCR, which ran for about 6 to 11 cycles, a sample-barcoded 5' primer and a J-beta primer mix were used. TCRdb called the 5' RACE reads again in MiXCR, with one record for every CDR3 protein. This table holds around 1,500,000 distinct CDR3 sequences, 28% found once. Sequencing was carried out using blood. These receptors all come from a woman aged 25 to 39 in good health.

The V and J genes are TRBV7-3 and TRBJ1-1, with D hard to call. Germline V gives CDR1 SGHTA, CDR2 FQGTGA. The V end was cut by 7 bases, the J end by 1 base, with 13 bases between. CDR3 length: 14 residues. CDR3 loop: CASNILAGNTEAFF. The CDR3 DNA reads as TGTGCCAGCAACATCCTGGCAGGGAACACTGAAGCTTTCTTT.

This clonotype has only a few counts. V usage is TRBV13 and J usage is TRBJ2-7; 9 positions agree with TRBD2. The CDR3 is made up of 16 amino acids. Unmatched junction bases numbered 7, after V lost 3 bases and J lost 1 base. Germline CDR1 is PRHDT and CDR2 is FYEKMQ (reference sequence). The CDR3 DNA is TGTGCCAGCAGCTTGACTAGCGGTTTGGGGTCCTACGAGCAGTACTTC. It codes for CASSLTSGLGSYEQYF.

V and J are TRBV9 and TRBJ2-1; TRBD1 agrees at 7 bases. This CDR3 is 16 amino acids long. V trimming: 3 bases; J trimming: 8 bases; junction bases outside the gene matches: 14. Germline CDR1 is SGDLS and CDR2 is YYNGEE. This CDR3 is CASSARDRLGQDEQFF. The CDR3 DNA follows: TGTGCCAGCAGCGCCCGGGACCGCCTTGGACAGGATGAGCAGTTCTTC. Full variable domain (rest looked up from reference TRBV9 and TRBJ2-1): DSGVTQTPKHLITATGQRVTLRCSPRSGDLSVYWYQQSLDQGLQFLIQYYNGEERAKGNILERFSAQQFPDLHSELNLSSLELGDSALYFCASSARDRLGQDEQFFGPGTRLTVL.

This chain joins TRBV19 and TRBJ2-3, with D perhaps TRBD2 (7 bases). V lost 2 bases and J lost 6, with 15 bases in between. This CDR3 contains 15 residues. Looked up from germline, CDR1 is LNHDA and CDR2 is SQIVND (reference sequence). The CDR3 loop reads CASSITGQRGDTQYF. The CDR3 nucleotides are TGTGCCAGTAGTATAACCGGACAGCGGGGCGATACGCAGTATTTT. Combining the CDR3 with reference TRBV19 and TRBJ2-3 gives the whole variable domain DGGITQSPKYLFRKEGQNVTLSCEQNLNHDAMYWYRQDPGQGLRLIYYSQIVNDFQKGDIAEGYSVSREKKESFPLTVTSAQKNPTAFYLCASSITGQRGDTQYFGPGTRLTVL.